The clone carrying this T cell receptor (beta chain) turned up a few times. No antigen is known for it. These data come from a study of T cell repertoires in cytomegalovirus infection. Study-level information: Based on public TCR beta signatures, there were indications of CMV infection and of a matching HLA type. Study-level points and caveats: Within the response measured ex vivo, HLA-C-restricted CMV-specific TCR beta clonotypes were dominant. Adding up the frequency of public TCR beta families identified people who carried CMV plus the relevant HLA.

TCRdb used MiXCR to reprocess the reads, holding one entry per CDR3 protein. The sample records approximately 110,000 distinct CDR3 sequences, around 9.1% being singletons. This CDR3 is built from 14 residues. Germline values: CDR1 SEHNR, CDR2 FQNEAQ (reference sequence). With V trimmed by 4 bases and J by 7 bases, 8 bases remained unmatched. This TCR derives from a human donor in good health (CMV status not recorded). Some clones in this sample may be carry-over from other donors' samples. Sequences were obtained from PBMCs, sequenced either directly or after in vitro stimulation (not recorded which). The J gene is TRBJ1-2, the V gene TRBV7-9; 8 nucleotides agree with TRBD1. The CDR3: CASSYSGGAGGYTF. DNA of the CDR3: TGTGCCAGCAGCTATTCAGGGGGCGCGGGTGGCTACACCTTC.